These T cell receptor beta chains were read from a single sample in a study of blood T cell repertoires in COVID-19. Clones were sequenced by immunoSEQ multiplex PCR, and TCRdb holds only the in-frame ones, with some missing. The sample consists of 180,000 or so clones, about 88% of them appearing once. Material for sequencing was peripheral blood. The receptor source for this set is a man younger than 30 with active or convalescent COVID-19. The CDR3 runs from the conserved cysteine through the conserved F or W. Fields, in order: CDR3 protein, CDR3 DNA, clone size, V gene, J gene, D gene. The D gene is left open where the match is weak. A clone size is listed for some rows: how often the clone was seen (once, few, many), or a class if it is expanded.

CASSDQLNTQYF	TGTGCCAGCTCTGATCAGTTGAATACGCAGTATTTT	.	TRBV18	TRBJ2-3	.
CASSALDRENTGELFF	TGTGCCAGCAGCGCACTAGACAGGGAGAACACCGGGGAGCTGTTTTTT	few	TRBV5-6	TRBJ2-2	TRBD1
CASSTGLAGVSSYNEQFF	TGTGCCAGCTCAACGGGACTAGCGGGCGTGAGCTCCTACAATGAGCAGTTCTTC	.	TRBV18	TRBJ2-1	TRBD2
CASSVRRADTQYF	TGTGCCAGCAGCGTGCGGAGGGCAGATACGCAGTATTTT	.	TRBV7-2	TRBJ2-3	.
CASAGGANVLTF	TGTGCCAGTGCGGGTGGGGCCAACGTCCTGACTTTC	.	TRBV19	TRBJ2-6	.
CASTTGWQETQYF	TGTGCCAGCACCACAGGGTGGCAAGAGACCCAGTACTTC	.	TRBV2	TRBJ2-5	.
CASSHDRGPGSNQPQHF	TGTGCCAGCAGCCATGACAGGGGGCCTGGTAGCAATCAGCCCCAGCATTTT	.	TRBV28	TRBJ1-5	TRBD1
CASSLERTGGVADTQYF	TGTGCCAGCAGCTTAGAACGGACAGGGGGCGTCGCAGATACGCAGTATTTT	.	TRBV5-4	TRBJ2-3	TRBD1
CAWRDATRGFGEKLFF	TGTGCCTGGAGGGACGCCACCAGGGGGTTTGGGGAAAAACTGTTTTTT	once	TRBV30	TRBJ1-4	TRBD1
CASSYGQPSNTEAFF	TGTGCCAGCAGTTATGGACAGCCCTCGAACACTGAAGCTTTCTTT	.	TRBV6-2/TRBV6-3	TRBJ1-1	.
CASSLKTSNEQFF	TGTGCCAGCAGCTTAAAGACTAGCAATGAGCAGTTCTTC	once	TRBV7-3	TRBJ2-1	.
CASSASGTGVQETQYF	TGTGCCAGCAGTGCCTCCGGGACAGGAGTACAAGAGACCCAGTACTTC	.	TRBV13	TRBJ2-5	TRBD1
CASSYRDSKYEKLFF	TGTGCCAGCAGTTACAGGGACAGTAAATATGAAAAACTGTTTTTT	few	TRBV6-6	TRBJ1-4	TRBD1
CASSEGDPMEQYF	TGTGCCAGCAGTGAGGGGGACCCCATGGAGCAGTACTTC	few	TRBV27	TRBJ2-7	.
CASTEGRLRNQPQHF	TGTGCCAGCACTGAGGGTAGACTCCGCAATCAGCCCCAGCATTTT	.	TRBV28	TRBJ1-5	.
CASSLFPGTNEKLFF	TGTGCCAGCAGCTTATTCCCCGGGACTAATGAAAAACTGTTTTTT	few	TRBV7-9	TRBJ1-4	.
CASSLVGSGAQETQYF	TGCGCCAGCAGCTTGGTGGGTTCTGGGGCCCAAGAGACCCAGTACTTC	.	TRBV5-1	TRBJ2-5	.
CASSEDRGDIYGYTF	TGTGCCAGCAGTGAGGACAGGGGCGATATCTATGGCTACACCTTC	.	TRBV25-1	TRBJ1-2	TRBD1
CASSLTSGSSDTQYF	TGTGCCAGCAGCTTAACTAGCGGGAGTTCAGATACGCAGTATTTT	.	TRBV7-9	TRBJ2-3	TRBD2
CAITDPGTSGGDTQYF	TGTGCCATCACTGACCCCGGGACTAGCGGGGGGGATACGCAGTATTTT	.	TRBV10-3	TRBJ2-3	TRBD2
CASSLASGGGTDTQYF	TGTGCCAGCAGCTTAGCTAGCGGGGGAGGCACAGATACGCAGTATTTT	many	TRBV7-8	TRBJ2-3	TRBD2
CASSEARQVKKTQYF	TGTGCCAGCAGTGAAGCGAGACAGGTTAAAAAGACCCAGTACTTC	.	TRBV6-1	TRBJ2-5	.
CASSELAADTQYF	TGTGCCAGCAGTGAATTGGCTGCCGATACGCAGTATTTT	.	TRBV6-1	TRBJ2-3	.
CAISERTGDYNEQFF	TGTGCCATCAGTGAACGGACAGGGGACTACAATGAGCAGTTCTTC	.	TRBV10-3	TRBJ2-1	TRBD1
CASSPTGVGYTF	TGTGCCAGTAGTCCGACAGGGGTCGGCTACACCTTC	.	TRBV19	TRBJ1-2	TRBD1
CASSEVRDGQPQHF	TGTGCCAGCAGTGAGGTCAGGGATGGTCAGCCCCAGCATTTT	.	TRBV6-1	TRBJ1-5	.
CASSFCSGSNADTQYF	TGTGCCAGCAGCTTTTGTAGCGGGAGTAACGCAGATACGCAGTATTTT	.	TRBV12-1	TRBJ2-3	.
CASSRVVGGGYTF	TGTGCCAGCAGCCGAGTCGTAGGGGGCGGCTACACCTTC	.	TRBV9	TRBJ1-2	TRBD1
CASSDRDEKLFF	TGTGCCAGCAGTGACAGGGATGAAAAACTGTTTTTT	few	TRBV25-1	TRBJ1-4	.
CASSDSRGGLDEQFF	TGCGCCAGCAGTGACTCGCGGGGGGGTCTAGATGAGCAGTTCTTC	.	TRBV10-2	TRBJ2-1	TRBD2